This paragraph covers one TCR beta chain sequence. The sample originates from a study of blood T cell repertoires in COVID-19. Study background: Sites in the United States, Italy and Spain provided acute and convalescent COVID-19 samples. T cells, B-cell-depleted T cells, or PBMCs supplied cDNA or gDNA.

How the authors handled the data: Amplification of reference gene primers provided the estimated nucleated cell counts. Generated by immunoSEQ multiplex PCR, the TCRdb table keeps only in-frame clones and is missing some. The V and J calls and clone size come from that table; D and trimming were worked out from the DNA. The sample shows 120,000 to 150,000 clones, approximately 80% of them seen only once. The CDR3 is 14 amino acids. The V gene end was trimmed by 5 bases and the J gene end by 10 bases; junction bases not matched to a gene: 6. Per the germline V gene, CDR1 is LNHDA and CDR2 is SQIVND (reference sequence).

Sequenced input: peripheral blood. The source is a woman aged 50 to 65 with acute or convalescent COVID-19. V usage is TRBV19 and J usage is TRBJ1-6; 9 positions match TRBD1. Here the CDR3 reads CASSVTGGDSPLHF. The CDR3 DNA reads TGTGCCAGTAGTGTTACAGGGGGCGACTCACCCCTCCACTTT.